This TCR beta chain was observed in a study of CD8+CD57+ T cells in acquired aplastic anemia. Study-wide context: DNA from sorted CD4+ and CD8+ cells averaged around 3.5 ug. Study outcomes and limitations: Patients shared approximately 30 CD8+ CDR3 sequences with controls. Patients showed no significant difference from controls in CD8+ Simpson's diversity.

Profiles of TCR beta VDJ and CDR3 were generated from a genomic DNA template. From the reads, TCRdb called clonotypes with MiXCR, one entry per CDR3 protein. The repertoire holds more than 250,000 distinct CDR3 sequences, roughly half seen once, with approximately 8% in the top ten. Comments on this clonotype: Its antigen is unknown. The junction shows a germline mismatch at one end, possibly a read error.

Germline V lookup: CDR1 MGHDK, CDR2 SYGVNS. The CDR3 length is 15 residues. The sequence derives from a human donor with severe aplastic anemia or a healthy control (not recorded which). The specimen was sorted CD4+, CD8+, or CD8+CD57+ T cells (not recorded which) from PBMCs. V gene TRBV25-1 combines with J gene TRBJ2-7, with D possibly TRBD2 on 6 matching bases. CDR3 sequence reads: CASSQDIGTGNEQYF. The CDR3 DNA reads TGCGCCAGCAGCCAAGACATCGGGACTGGCAACGAGCAGTACTTC.